A single sample gave rise to the 18 T cell receptor beta chains below, sequenced in a study of T-cell reconstitution after alpha-beta-depleted transplantation in children. Unique molecular identifiers were incorporated when the TCRbeta library was constructed. TCRdb reprocessed the PCR reads via MiXCR and lists one record per CDR3 protein. The table records around 440,000 distinct CDR3 sequences, roughly a tenth of them present only once. The sequences come from PBMCs, collected before TCRalphabeta/CD19-depleted stem cell transplant. The receptors here all came from a child aged 2-9 years with inherited bone marrow failure, due to receive a stem cell transplant.

The table lists this clonotype with many counts. The chain is built from TRBV5-1 and TRBJ2-3, with D possibly being TRBD1 (6 bases). V was trimmed by 7 bases and J by 6 bases, leaving 18 bases between them. Germline V CDR1 and CDR2: SGHRS, YFSETQ. This CDR3 region has 14 residues. CDR3 in amino acids: CASGRDILSDTQYF. DNA of the CDR3: TGCGCCAGCGGAAGGGACATCTTGTCGGATACGCAGTATTTT. Combining the CDR3 with reference TRBV5-1 and TRBJ2-3 gives the whole variable domain KAGVTQTPRYLIKTRGQQVTLSCSPISGHRSVSWYQQTPGQGLQFLFEYFSETQRNKGNFPGRFSGRQFSNSRSEMNVSTLELGDSALYLCASGRDILSDTQYFGPGTRLTVL.

This clonotype was counted many times. The J gene is TRBJ2-3, the V gene TRBV5-1; TRBD2 aligns across 11 bases. Germline V gene sequence: CDR1 SGHRS, CDR2 YFSETQ. Trimming at V came to 0 bases and at J to 2 bases, leaving 5 bases not matched to a gene. The CDR3 extends over 17 amino acids. The chain's CDR3 is CASSLALAGGTTDTQYF. The DNA for the CDR3 is TGCGCCAGCAGCTTGGCGCTAGCGGGAGGTACCACAGATACGCAGTATTTT.

A remark on this clonotype: This may arise from a read error, as a much more abundant clone is one base away. The chain recombines TRBV7-2 with TRBJ2-4; D may be TRBD1 (6 bases). This CDR3 is built from 16 residues. Germline V gene lookup returns CDR1 SGHTA and CDR2 FQGNSA. Trimming left V 3 bases short and J 4 bases short, with 16 bases between. In nucleotides, the CDR3 is TGTGCCAGCAGCTTCGCGTCGCAGGGGCGGAAAAACATTCAGTACTTC. Translation: CASSFASQGRKNIQYF.

The chain is built from TRBV20-1 and TRBJ1-2; no definite D call. The germline V gene has CDR1 DFQATT and CDR2 SNEGSKA (reference sequence). The CDR3 consists of 13 residues. Trimming removed 0 bases from V and 3 bases from J, with 8 bases in between. The CDR3 protein is CSARDYVDYGYTF. The CDR3 nucleotides read TGCAGTGCTAGAGATTACGTTGACTATGGCTACACCTTC.

In this sample, this clonotype turned up many times. The chain has TRBV9 and TRBJ2-1; D is uncertain. Trimming took 0 bases from V and 8 from J, leaving 6 bases between them. This CDR3 is 12 amino acids long. CDR1 is SGDLS and CDR2 is YYNGEE in the germline V gene. The CDR3 sequence is CASSVASHEQFF. The CDR3 bases are TGTGCCAGCAGCGTAGCTTCCCATGAGCAGTTCTTC.

Ten or more counts support this clonotype. Sequence at one end of the junction differs from germline and may be a read error. This sequence joins TRBV29-1 and TRBJ2-6; 8 bases are shared with TRBD1. The CDR3 sequence is 12 residues long. Germline CDR1 reads SQVTM; CDR2 reads ANQGSEA. The CDR3 protein is CSASTGVNVLTF. The CDR3 DNA is TGCAGCGCTTCGACAGGGGTCAACGTCCTGACTTTC.

V is TRBV7-7 and J is TRBJ2-2, with D possibly being TRBD2 (5 bases). This CDR3 contains 14 residues. V was trimmed by 5 bases and J by 6 bases, leaving 13 bases between them. Germline values: CDR1 SSHAT, CDR2 FNYEAQ (reference sequence). The CDR3 here is CASSPGEGAGELFF. CDR3 in DNA: TGTGCCAGCAGCCCCGGAGAGGGTGCCGGGGAGCTGTTTTTT.

This clonotype showed up many times. This chain connects TRBV21-1 to TRBJ1-1; the table calls TRBD1, which could not be checked here. TRBV21-1 is noted as a pseudogene. The CDR3 totals 15 residues. CDR3 in amino acids: CASSKDRGVNTEAFF. The CDR3 DNA is TGTGCCAGCAGCAAAGATAGGGGGGTGAACACTGAAGCTTTCTTT.

The chain uses TRBV20-1 and TRBJ2-7; 7 bases align to TRBD1. The V gene end was trimmed by 4 bases and the J gene end by 3 bases; junction bases not matched to a gene: 6. Germline V gene lookup returns CDR1 DFQATT and CDR2 SNEGSKA (reference sequence). The CDR3 has 13 residues. The CDR3 reads CSATPGTVYEQYF. The DNA of the CDR3 is TGCAGTGCTACCCCCGGGACAGTCTACGAGCAGTACTTC.

This clonotype was seen a few times. The chain joins TRBV7-2 to TRBJ1-5; D is uncertain. V dropped 5 bases and J dropped 6 bases, with 8 bases sitting between them. CDR1 and CDR2 from the germline V gene are SGHTA and FQGNSA. CDR3 length: 12 residues. The CDR3 bases are TGTGCCAGCAGCCTGGTCAGTCAGCCCCAGCATTTT. Protein: CASSLVSQPQHF.

In this sample, this clonotype turned up many times. The rearrangement uses TRBV6-6 and TRBJ2-5; D is unclear. Germline-derived CDR1 and CDR2 are MNHNY and SVGAGI (reference sequence). The CDR3 spans 13 residues. The V end lost 2 bases, the J end lost 4 bases, and 8 bases lay between the germline ends. CDR3 amino acids: CASSYTSRETQYF. The CDR3 DNA reads TGTGCCAGCAGTTACACGTCCCGAGAGACCCAGTACTTC.

There are a few counts of this clonotype. The V call is TRBV29-1, the J call TRBJ2-2; 8 nucleotides match TRBD1. Germline V CDR1 and CDR2: SQVTM, ANQGSEA. This CDR3 comprises 14 residues. V trimming: 8 bases; J trimming: 3 bases; junction bases outside the gene matches: 8. The CDR3 spells CSFILDRDTGELFF. For the CDR3, the DNA is TGCAGCTTCATATTGGACAGGGACACCGGGGAGCTGTTTTTT.

Ten or more counts support this clonotype. V and J are TRBV7-2 and TRBJ1-2; D perhaps matches TRBD1 (6 bases). There are 13 residues in the CDR3. The ends were cut back, 3 bases at V and 8 bases at J, with 13 bases in the middle. Germline CDR1 SGHTA, CDR2 FQGNSA. The CDR3 nucleotides are TGTGCCAGCAGCTTCCGGGGGCTTGGCGGCTACACCTTC. This translates into CASSFRGLGGYTF. The entire variable domain, with the rest obtained from reference TRBV7-2 and TRBJ1-2, is as follows: GAGVSQSPSNKVTEKGKDVELRCDPISGHTALYWYRQSLGQGLEFLIYFQGNSAPDKSGLPSDRFSAERTGGSVSTLTIQRTQQEDSAVYLCASSFRGLGGYTFGSGTRLTVV.

This clonotype was detected ten times or more. The chain links TRBV7-2 to TRBJ2-7; D remains ambiguous. This CDR3 has 16 residues. V lost 4 bases to trimming and J lost 4 bases, with 20 bases between them. CDR1 SGHTA and CDR2 FQGNSA come from the germline V gene. CDR3 residues: CASSSERPGLGYEQYF. The DNA of the CDR3 is TGTGCCAGCAGCTCCGAAAGACCCGGGTTAGGGTACGAGCAGTACTTC.

The J gene is TRBJ2-5, the V gene TRBV20-1; 10 nucleotides line up with TRBD2. CDR1 and CDR2 from the germline V gene are DFQATT and SNEGSKA (reference sequence). This CDR3 comprises 15 residues. Losses at the gene ends were 1 base for V and 11 bases for J; bases not matched to a gene: 13. The CDR3 is CSARGAGGVGNEQYF. The CDR3 DNA reads TGCAGTGCTAGAGGAGCGGGAGGGGTCGGCAATGAGCAGTACTTC.

This clonotype came up many times. V gene TRBV12-3 or TRBV12-4 combines with J gene TRBJ1-1; no reliable D call. V was trimmed by 3 bases and J by 0 bases, leaving 11 bases between them. This CDR3 region has 15 residues. The CDR3 nucleotides read TGTGCCAGCAGTTTTGGAGCCTATATGAACACTGAAGCTTTCTTT. Its translation: CASSFGAYMNTEAFF.

This clonotype was counted a few times. The CDR3 DNA reads TGTGCCAGCTCACCCCCGGGACAGGACCGTGGCGAGCAGTACTTC. Translating it yields CASSPPGQDRGEQYF. This chain uses TRBV18 with TRBJ2-7, with 8 positions matching TRBD1. With V trimmed by 3 bases and J by 6 bases, 10 bases remained unmatched. Germline CDR1 is KGHSH and CDR2 is LQKENI. The CDR3 extends over 15 amino acids.

This clonotype was recorded many times. The V gene is TRBV2, the J gene TRBJ2-7, with 7 positions matching TRBD1. The J segment lost 8 bases and the V segment lost 6 bases, leaving 13 bases of the junction unmatched. The CDR3 covers 14 residues. Germline V gene sequence: CDR1 SNHLY, CDR2 FYNNEI. As DNA, the CDR3 is TGTGCCAGCAGGGGACAGACGCTTCGAGCCCAGCAGTACTTC. Residues: CASRGQTLRAQQYF. The full variable domain, in which reference TRBV2 and TRBJ2-7 provide the parts outside the CDR3, is EPEVTQTPSHQVTQMGQEVILRCVPISNHLYFYWYRQILGQKVEFLVSFYNNEISEKSEIFDDQFSVERPDGSNFTLKIRSTKLEDSAMYFCASRGQTLRAQQYFGPGTRLTVT.